The sequence of this T cell receptor beta chain was determined in a study of blood T cell repertoires in COVID-19. The wider study: T cells, B-cell-depleted T cells, or PBMCs provided the cDNA or gDNA that served as material.

After removal of 4 bases from V and 1 base from J, the junction contained 8 bases not matched to a gene. The CDR3 runs to 17 residues. Germline V gene data show CDR1 as SGHRS and CDR2 as YFSETQ. The data were produced by immunoSEQ multiplex PCR, yet TCRdb's version contains in-frame clones alone and is incomplete. The sample holds under 300,000 clones; 83% are singletons and the top ten take about 5%. The rearrangement uses TRBV5-1 and TRBJ2-3; 11 bases align to TRBD2. Sequencing input: peripheral blood. This receptor was identified in a man aged 55 to 70 who had recovered from COVID-19. The CDR3 coding sequence is TGCGCCAGCAGCCACATTAGCGGGAGGGCCGGCACAGATACGCAGTATTTT. Translation gives CASSHISGRAGTDTQYF.